Each of the 32 T cell receptor beta chains below was sequenced from the same sample in a study of identical twins. TCRdb reprocessed the 5' RACE reads with MiXCR, giving one entry per CDR3 protein. This table holds around 100,000 distinct CDR3 sequences, 5.9% found once. The material sequenced was memory T cells sorted from blood. These receptor sequences come from a woman in her 50s in good health.

A few counts support this clonotype. The genes are TRBV6-4 and TRBJ2-2, with 8 bases aligning to TRBD1. V lost 4 bases and J lost 5; bases outside the gene matches: 3. The CDR3 runs to 14 residues. Germline-derived CDR1 and CDR2 are MRHNA and SNTAGT. The CDR3 protein is CASSGQGSTGELFF. In DNA form, the CDR3 reads TGTGCCAGCAGTGGACAGGGGTCAACCGGGGAGCTGTTTTTT.

The V gene is TRBV7-8, the J gene TRBJ1-5; 9 nucleotides agree with TRBD1. The CDR3 is 18 amino acids. The V and J ends lost 6 bases and 0 bases, in that order; junction bases with no gene match: 12. Looked up from germline, CDR1 is SGHVS and CDR2 is FQNEAQ. The CDR3 loop is CASSPDRGGSYSNQPQHF. CDR3 bases: TGTGCCAGCAGTCCTGACAGGGGGGGGAGTTATAGCAATCAGCCCCAGCATTTT.

A word on this clonotype: The CDR3 does not end in the conserved phenylalanine or tryptophan, so this is likely a read error. The CDR3 loop is CASSLQTAANEKLFL. CDR3 coding DNA: TGTGCCAGCAGCTTACAGACGGCGGCGAATGAAAAACTGTTTCTT. The chain recombines TRBV7-2 with TRBJ1-4, with D unresolved. Germline V lookup: CDR1 SGHTA, CDR2 FQGNSA. V lost 2 bases and J lost 5, with 12 bases in between. The CDR3 covers 15 residues.

This clonotype was counted many times. The CDR3 is CASSDRRYNEQFF. The CDR3 DNA is TGTGCCAGCAGCGACCGGCGCTACAATGAGCAGTTCTTC. The chain carries TRBV2 and TRBJ2-1; D uncertain. Germline CDR1 and CDR2: SNHLY and FYNNEI. Trimming removed 6 bases at V and 3 bases at J, with 9 bases between. This CDR3 has 13 amino acids.

This clonotype has at least ten counts. The chain joins TRBV12-3 or TRBV12-4 to TRBJ2-2; D may be TRBD2 (7 bases). This CDR3 spans 15 amino acids. Trimming took 3 bases from V and 6 from J, leaving 14 bases between them. CDR3 region: CASSFGGGRPGELFF. Here the CDR3 DNA reads TGTGCCAGCAGTTTCGGGGGCGGGAGACCCGGGGAGCTGTTTTTT.

This clonotype was observed many times. The chain carries TRBV14 and TRBJ1-2; 7 bases line up with TRBD1. The J segment lost 7 bases and the V segment lost 0 bases, leaving 8 bases of the junction unmatched. CDR1 is SGHDN and CDR2 is FVKESK in the germline V gene. There are 15 residues in the CDR3. The CDR3 protein is CASSQDRGGAGGYTF. The DNA for the CDR3 is TGTGCCAGCAGCCAAGATCGAGGGGGCGCAGGTGGCTACACCTTC.

This clonotype was counted many times. The V gene is TRBV11-3, the J gene TRBJ2-5, with 10 bases matching TRBD2. Germline values: CDR1 SGHNT, CDR2 YENEEA. The CDR3 runs 19 residues. Trimming took 2 bases from V and 4 from J; bases not matched to a gene: 16. The chain's CDR3 is CASSLFTSGKSGVTETQYF. CDR3 nucleotide sequence: TGTGCCAGCAGCTTATTTACTAGCGGGAAGAGTGGTGTAACAGAGACCCAGTACTTC. Using reference TRBV11-3 and TRBJ2-5 for the parts outside the CDR3, the full variable domain is EAGVVQSPRYKIIEKKQPVAFWCNPISGHNTLYWYLQNLGQGPELLIRYENEEAVDDSQLPKDRFSAERLKGVDSTLKIQPAELGDSAVYLCASSLFTSGKSGVTETQYFGPGTRLLVL.

There are many counts of this clonotype. The V and J genes are TRBV7-9 and TRBJ1-4, with a possible D match to TRBD1 (6 bases). Germline V lookup: CDR1 SEHNR, CDR2 FQNEAQ (reference sequence). The CDR3 spans 15 residues. With 1 base removed from V and 6 bases from J, the gap between germline ends came to 12 bases. The CDR3 is CASSLGGAGHEKLFF. The CDR3 nucleotides read TGTGCCAGCAGCTTAGGGGGGGCCGGTCATGAAAAACTGTTTTTT. The complete variable domain, with remaining parts taken from reference TRBV7-9 and TRBJ1-4, reads DTGVSQNPRHKITKRGQNVTFRCDPISEHNRLYWYRQTLGQGPEFLTYFQNEAQLEKSRLLSDRFSAERPKGSFSTLEIQRTEQGDSAMYLCASSLGGAGHEKLFFGSGTQLSVL.

The V gene is TRBV20-1, the J gene TRBJ2-1; 9 bases fit TRBD1. Germline CDR1 and CDR2: DFQATT and SNEGSKA (reference sequence). This CDR3 is 16 amino acids long. Unmatched junction bases numbered 10, after V lost 2 bases and J lost 5 bases. The CDR3 sequence: CSARITSGTGNNEQFF. CDR3 coding DNA: TGCAGTGCTAGAATAACTTCCGGGACAGGGAACAATGAGCAGTTCTTC.

This clonotype was seen at least ten times. V gene TRBV5-1 combines with J gene TRBJ1-4, with 8 bases identical to TRBD1. CDR1 and CDR2 from the germline V gene are SGHRS and YFSETQ. The CDR3 covers 14 residues. Unmatched junction bases numbered 7, after V lost 4 bases and J lost 8 bases. In nucleotides, the CDR3 is TGCGCCAGCAGCACCGGGACAGGTAGCGAAAAACTGTTTTTT. This gives the protein CASSTGTGSEKLFF.

This clonotype was observed at least ten times. The genes are TRBV7-9 and TRBJ2-1; either TRBD1 or TRBD2 may fit D (5 bases each). From germline, CDR1 is SEHNR and CDR2 FQNEAQ (reference sequence). V lost 7 bases and J lost 8, with 21 bases in between. The length of the CDR3 is 15 residues. CDR3 DNA sequence: TGTGCCAGCACCCCCCTGGGGACGGTCATCGATGAGCAGTTCTTC. Its translation: CASTPLGTVIDEQFF.

This clonotype has only a few counts. The genes are TRBV20-1 and TRBJ1-3; D unclear. CDR3 size: 12 residues. In germline, CDR1 is DFQATT, CDR2 SNEGSKA (reference sequence). Between the trimmed V and J ends, which lost 5 bases and 4 bases, there was a span of 9 bases. The CDR3 region has the DNA TGCAGTGCTTCAGGTCCAGGAAACACCATATATTTT. Protein: CSASGPGNTIYF.

In this sample, this clonotype turned up many times. V and J are TRBV7-9 and TRBJ1-4; the D gene is possibly TRBD1 (5 bases). With 4 bases removed from V and 0 bases from J, the gap between germline ends came to 9 bases. CDR1 and CDR2 from the germline V gene are SEHNR and FQNEAQ (reference sequence). CDR3 size: 15 residues. The CDR3 DNA reads TGTGCCAGCAGCTACACAGGTGCAACTAATGAAAAACTGTTTTTT. Its protein product is CASSYTGATNEKLFF.

This clonotype came up many times. This rearrangement joins TRBV6-1 to TRBJ2-7; 8 bases agree with TRBD2. Germline CDR1 is MNHNS and CDR2 is SASEGT. The CDR3 is 15 amino acids. V shed 4 bases, J shed 1 base, and the junction held 6 bases outside the gene matches. The CDR3 region has the DNA TGTGCCAGCAGTGTAAGCGGGAGTATTTCCTACGAGCAGTACGTC. This encodes CASSVSGSISYEQYV.

This clonotype came up a few times. In DNA, the CDR3 is TGTGCCAGCAGCTTAGGAGGCGGCCCCTATAATTCACCCCTCCACTTT. Translation gives CASSLGGGPYNSPLHF. The V call is TRBV7-9, the J call TRBJ1-6; D uncertain. This CDR3 comprises 16 residues. V was trimmed by 1 base and J by 2 bases, leaving 9 bases between them. Germline V gives CDR1 SEHNR, CDR2 FQNEAQ (reference sequence).

This clonotype was seen a few times. This rearrangement joins TRBV19 to TRBJ2-2, with 8 positions matching TRBD1. Germline V gene sequence: CDR1 LNHDA, CDR2 SQIVND (reference sequence). The V gene end was trimmed by 7 bases and the J gene end by 1 base; junction bases not matched to a gene: 2. The CDR3 extends over 14 amino acids. The CDR3 spells CASNRGENTGELFF. In DNA, the CDR3 is TGTGCCAGTAACAGGGGGGAGAACACCGGGGAGCTGTTTTTT.

There are many counts of this clonotype. The genes are TRBV11-2 and TRBJ2-3, with 8 bases identical to TRBD2. There are 18 residues in the CDR3. Germline V gene data show CDR1 as SGHAT and CDR2 as FQNNGV. The V segment lost 5 bases and the J segment 0 bases; nucleotides outside the gene matches: 13. The CDR3 DNA reads as TGTGCCAGCAGCCCGAGGGGAGCGGGAGCGAGGAGCACAGATACGCAGTATTTT. It encodes CASSPRGAGARSTDTQYF.

For this clonotype: A much larger clone lies one base from this, so it may be a read error. It is likely a read error, because the conserved phenylalanine at the end of the CDR3 is missing. The rearrangement links TRBV12-3 or TRBV12-4 to TRBJ1-1; D call uncertain. The V gene lost 5 bases and the J gene lost 8 bases, with 9 bases spanning the gap. The CDR3 covers 11 residues. The CDR3 is CASSRPGEAFC. The CDR3 DNA sequence: TGTGCCAGCAGTAGACCGGGGGAAGCTTTCTGT.

The V gene is TRBV2, the J gene TRBJ2-6, with D possibly matching TRBD1 (5 bases). Trimming stripped 3 bases from V and 0 bases from J, with 9 bases between. The CDR3 has 16 residues. Germline V gene data show CDR1 as SNHLY and CDR2 as FYNNEI. The CDR3 region has the DNA TGTGCCAGCAGTGATCGAAGGGGCTCTGGGGCCAACGTCCTGACTTTC. Translating gives CASSDRRGSGANVLTF. The full variable domain, with the rest looked up from reference TRBV2 and TRBJ2-6, is EPEVTQTPSHQVTQMGQEVILRCVPISNHLYFYWYRQILGQKVEFLVSFYNNEISEKSEIFDDQFSVERPDGSNFTLKIRSTKLEDSAMYFCASSDRRGSGANVLTFGAGSRLTVL.

This clonotype was observed at least ten times. The chain employs TRBV5-1 and TRBJ2-1; TRBD1 agrees at 10 bases. The V gene's germline CDR1 is SGHRS and CDR2 YFSETQ. The CDR3 covers 15 residues. V shed 7 bases, J shed 8 bases, and the junction held 12 bases outside the gene matches. CDR3 sequence (DNA): TGCGCCAGCGCACACTCGGGACAGGGGAGAGATGAGCAGTTCTTC. The encoded protein is CASAHSGQGRDEQFF.

Many counts were recorded for this clonotype. The chain combines TRBV12-5 with TRBJ2-1, with 7 bases aligning to TRBD2. This CDR3 has 14 residues. CDR1 and CDR2 from the germline V gene are LGHNT and FRNRAP. With V trimmed by 7 bases and J by 6 bases, 9 bases remained unmatched. As DNA, the CDR3 is TGTGCTAGTGCCCTGCGGCTAGCGGTCAATGAGCAGTTCTTC. It is translated as CASALRLAVNEQFF.

The table lists this clonotype with many counts. The V and J genes are TRBV4-1 and TRBJ2-6; D is uncertain. Germline V gene data show CDR1 as MGHRA and CDR2 as YSYEKL. The CDR3 runs to 17 residues. V lost 0 bases and J 0 bases, leaving 9 bases between the germline ends. CDR3 amino acids: CASSQDKGFSGANVLTF. The CDR3 region has the DNA TGCGCCAGCAGCCAAGATAAGGGATTCTCTGGGGCCAACGTCCTGACTTTC.

This clonotype came up many times. A read error may account for a junction end that differs from germline. This chain links TRBV12-3 or TRBV12-4 with TRBJ2-4, with TRBD2 as a possible D gene (6 bases). This CDR3 is 13 amino acids long. The DNA for the CDR3 is TGTGCCAGCAGTTTAGCGGGGGGACTCCCGTACCGATTC. Its protein product is CASSLAGGLPYRF.

The rearrangement joins TRBV11-3 to TRBJ2-1, with TRBD2 matching 9 bases. Trimming took 4 bases from V and 3 from J; bases not matched to a gene: 7. Germline CDR1 SGHNT, CDR2 YENEEA. This CDR3 contains 16 residues. CDR3 nucleotide sequence: TGTGCCAGCAGCTCCAGAGGTAGCGGGAGCTACAATGAGCAGTTCTTC. Protein sequence: CASSSRGSGSYNEQFF.

The chain has TRBV10-3 and TRBJ2-7; D gene ambiguous. V shed 8 bases and J shed 3 bases, with 11 bases lying between them. This CDR3 comprises 12 residues. Germline-derived CDR1 and CDR2 are ENHRY and SYGVKD. The CDR3 spells CAISDASYEQYV. The CDR3 nucleotides are TGTGCCATCTCGGACGCAAGCTACGAGCAGTACGTC.

This clonotype has ten or more counts. The rearrangement joins TRBV7-2 to TRBJ1-1; tentatively, D is TRBD1 (5 bases). Germline loops: CDR1 SGHTA, CDR2 FQGNSA. V lost 1 base and J lost 5, with 14 bases in between. This CDR3 has 15 amino acids. This chain's CDR3 is CASSLEAGTITEAFF. CDR3 in DNA: TGTGCCAGCAGCTTAGAAGCAGGGACTATAACTGAAGCTTTCTTT.

This clonotype was detected many times. The rearrangement uses TRBV19 and TRBJ2-3; D is unresolved. CDR1 is LNHDA, CDR2 SQIVND, per germline (reference sequence). V lost 4 bases and J lost 4, with 12 bases in between. The CDR3 extends over 14 amino acids. The CDR3 protein is CASSKTPTPDTQYF. CDR3 sequence (DNA): TGTGCCAGTAGTAAGACTCCTACCCCAGATACGCAGTATTTT. The full variable domain, with the rest looked up from reference TRBV19 and TRBJ2-3, is DGGITQSPKYLFRKEGQNVTLSCEQNLNHDAMYWYRQDPGQGLRLIYYSQIVNDFQKGDIAEGYSVSREKKESFPLTVTSAQKNPTAFYLCASSKTPTPDTQYFGPGTRLTVL.

This clonotype was recorded many times. V and J are TRBV29-1 and TRBJ2-1, with 7 nucleotides matching TRBD2. The CDR3 covers 14 residues. From germline, CDR1 is SQVTM and CDR2 ANQGSEA. In DNA form, the CDR3 reads TGCAGTTCCTCCGGGGGGACGGGCAAGTATGAGCAGTTCTTC. Translated: CSSSGGTGKYEQFF.

This clonotype was seen many times. The rearrangement links TRBV7-2 to TRBJ2-5, with D perhaps TRBD2 (5 bases). CDR3 length: 14 amino acids. Trimming removed 3 bases from V and 3 bases from J, with 11 bases in between. Per germline, CDR1 SGHTA and CDR2 FQGNSA. The CDR3 DNA follows: TGTGCCAGCAGCTTTGGGCGGAGGAAAGAGACCCAGTACTTC. This gives the protein CASSFGRRKETQYF.

This clonotype was picked up many times. The chain is built from TRBV7-9 and TRBJ1-1; maybe TRBD1 (5 bases). The CDR3 sequence is 14 residues long. Germline V gives CDR1 SEHNR, CDR2 FQNEAQ (reference sequence). V was shortened by 6 bases and J by 5 bases, with 16 bases between the two germline ends. CDR3 nucleotide sequence: TGTGCCAGCAGTGGGACCCTTTACGGTACTGAAGCTTTCTTT. It translates to CASSGTLYGTEAFF.

This clonotype was found many times. This rearrangement joins TRBV2 to TRBJ2-6; D is unclear. Germline V gene sequence: CDR1 SNHLY, CDR2 FYNNEI. The CDR3 length is 15 residues. Trimming removed 5 bases from V and 4 bases from J, with 12 bases in between. Written as DNA, the CDR3 is TGTGCCAGCAGTCCGTCCGGGTACGGGGCCAACGTCCTGACTTTC. Translated, it gives CASSPSGYGANVLTF.

This clonotype has a count of ten or more. The chain links TRBV21-1 to TRBJ2-7; the table's D gene call, TRBD1, was not cross checked with the DNA. TRBV21-1 is a documented pseudogene. This CDR3 is built from 16 residues. The chain's CDR3 is CASSKALRGLTYEQYV. CDR3 nucleotides: TGTGCCAGCAGCAAAGCGCTTCGGGGGTTAACCTACGAGCAGTACGTC.